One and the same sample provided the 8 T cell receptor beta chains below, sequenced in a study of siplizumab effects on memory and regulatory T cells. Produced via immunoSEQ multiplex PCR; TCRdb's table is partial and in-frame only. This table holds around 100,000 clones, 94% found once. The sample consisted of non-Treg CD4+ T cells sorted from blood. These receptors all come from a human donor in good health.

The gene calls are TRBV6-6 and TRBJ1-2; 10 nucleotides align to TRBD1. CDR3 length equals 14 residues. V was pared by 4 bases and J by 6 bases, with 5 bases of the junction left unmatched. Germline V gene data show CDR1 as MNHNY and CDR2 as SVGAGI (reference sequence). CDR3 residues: CASSSAGTGDGYTF. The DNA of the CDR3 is TGTGCCAGCAGTTCAGCCGGGACAGGGGATGGCTACACCTTC.

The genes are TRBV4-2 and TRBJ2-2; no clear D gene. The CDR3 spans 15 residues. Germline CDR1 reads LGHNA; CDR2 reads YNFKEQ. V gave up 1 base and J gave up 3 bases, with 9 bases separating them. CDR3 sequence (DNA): TGTGCCAGCAGCCAAGGAATGGCCCACACCGGGGAGCTGTTTTTT. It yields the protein CASSQGMAHTGELFF.

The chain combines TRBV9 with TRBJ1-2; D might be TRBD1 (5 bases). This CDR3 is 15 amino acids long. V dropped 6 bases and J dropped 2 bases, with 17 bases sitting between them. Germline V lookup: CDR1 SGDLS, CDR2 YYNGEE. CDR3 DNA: TGTGCCAGCACCGACCCCAGGGCTGTAAACTATGGCTACACCTTC. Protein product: CASTDPRAVNYGYTF. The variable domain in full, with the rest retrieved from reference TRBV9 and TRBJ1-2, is DSGVTQTPKHLITATGQRVTLRCSPRSGDLSVYWYQQSLDQGLQFLIQYYNGEERAKGNILERFSAQQFPDLHSELNLSSLELGDSALYFCASTDPRAVNYGYTFGSGTRLTVV.

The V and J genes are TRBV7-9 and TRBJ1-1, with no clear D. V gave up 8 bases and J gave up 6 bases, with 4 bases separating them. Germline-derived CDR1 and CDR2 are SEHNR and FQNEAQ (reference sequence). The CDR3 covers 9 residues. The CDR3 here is CASAAEAFF. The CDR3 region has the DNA TGTGCCAGCGCTGCTGAAGCTTTCTTT.

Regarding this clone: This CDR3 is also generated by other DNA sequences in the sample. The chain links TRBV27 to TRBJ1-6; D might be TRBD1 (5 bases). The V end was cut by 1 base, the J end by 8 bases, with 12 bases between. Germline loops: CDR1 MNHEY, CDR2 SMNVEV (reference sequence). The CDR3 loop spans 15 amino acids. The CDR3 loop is CASSLYRGRDSPLHF. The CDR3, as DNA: TGTGCCAGCAGTTTATATAGGGGCCGTGATTCACCCCTCCACTTT.

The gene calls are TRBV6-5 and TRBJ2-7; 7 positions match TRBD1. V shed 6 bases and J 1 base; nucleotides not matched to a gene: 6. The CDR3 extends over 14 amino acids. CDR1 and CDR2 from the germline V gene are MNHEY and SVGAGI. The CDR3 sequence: CASRAQGRSYEQYF. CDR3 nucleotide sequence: TGTGCCAGCAGGGCACAGGGGAGATCCTACGAGCAGTACTTC.

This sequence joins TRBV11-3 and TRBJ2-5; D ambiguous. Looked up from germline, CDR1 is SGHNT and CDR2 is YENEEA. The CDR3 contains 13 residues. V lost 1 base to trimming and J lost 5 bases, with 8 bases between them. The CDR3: CASSLGFGETQYF. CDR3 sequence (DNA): TGTGCCAGCAGCTTAGGTTTCGGGGAGACCCAGTACTTC. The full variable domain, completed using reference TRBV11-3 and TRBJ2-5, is EAGVVQSPRYKIIEKKQPVAFWCNPISGHNTLYWYLQNLGQGPELLIRYENEEAVDDSQLPKDRFSAERLKGVDSTLKIQPAELGDSAVYLCASSLGFGETQYFGPGTRLLVL.

CDR3: CASSFVGLSTGELFF. The CDR3 nucleotides read TGTGCCAGCAGTTTTGTTGGTCTTAGTACCGGGGAGCTGTTTTTT. The chain carries TRBV28 and TRBJ2-2; unclear D gene. The CDR3 covers 15 residues. The germline CDR1 and CDR2 sequences are MDHEN and SYDVKM. V was shortened by 3 bases and J by 5 bases, with 13 bases between the two germline ends.